The 14 T cell receptor beta chains below all came from one sample that was sequenced in a study of OX40 agonist ivuxolimab in advanced cancers. Only in-frame clones appear in the TCRdb table, and some are missing; sequencing was by immunoSEQ multiplex PCR. The profile shows tens of thousands of clones, about 81% of them singletons. Sequenced material: CD4+ or CD8+ T cells sorted from blood, taken in a trial of the OX40 agonist ivuxolimab. The origin of the receptors is an adult with an advanced solid tumor such as melanoma, head and neck, liver or kidney cancer.

V usage is TRBV6-5 and J usage is TRBJ1-1; tentatively, D is TRBD1 (6 bases). CDR1 and CDR2 (germline): MNHEY, SVGAGI. This CDR3 region has 15 residues. The V and J ends lost 6 bases and 6 bases respectively, with 20 bases between them. CDR3 DNA: TGTGCCAGCAGCCCCCCAGGGGCGGGTTACTCTGAAGCTTTCTTT. Translated: CASSPPGAGYSEAFF.

For the CDR3, the DNA is TGTGCCAGTAGTATAGGCACGGGACCTAGCTCCTACAATGAGCAGTTCTTC. Residues: CASSIGTGPSSYNEQFF. The chain has TRBV19 and TRBJ2-1; D possibly matches TRBD1 or TRBD2 (5 bases each). CDR1 and CDR2 (germline): LNHDA, SQIVND (reference sequence). V lost 1 base to trimming and J lost 0 bases, with 13 bases between them. This CDR3 is built from 17 residues.

This sequence joins TRBV18 and TRBJ1-3, with D unresolved. CDR3 length: 15 residues. Germline CDR1 is KGHSH and CDR2 is LQKENI. Trimming stripped 5 bases from V and 0 bases from J, with 11 bases between. In DNA form, the CDR3 reads TGTGCCAGCTCAAGCTTCCCCCGCTCTGGAAACACCATATATTTT. Translated: CASSSFPRSGNTIYF.

The chain recombines TRBV19 with TRBJ1-5, with D perhaps TRBD1 (6 bases). The ends were cut back, 3 bases at V and 0 bases at J, with 12 bases in the middle. The CDR3 loop spans 16 amino acids. CDR1 and CDR2 (germline): LNHDA, SQIVND (reference sequence). CDR3 residues: CASSIYPGASNQPQHF. The CDR3 DNA reads TGTGCCAGTAGTATTTACCCAGGGGCTAGCAATCAGCCCCAGCATTTT.

The V call is TRBV5-1, the J call TRBJ2-2; D may be TRBD1 (6 bases). The CDR3 is 16 amino acids. Germline values: CDR1 SGHRS, CDR2 YFSETQ. The ends were cut back, 4 bases at V and 4 bases at J, with 17 bases in the middle. The CDR3 DNA reads as TGCGCCAGCAGCGCCTACCAGGGGCGATCCACCGGGGAGCTGTTTTTT. It is translated as CASSAYQGRSTGELFF.

V and J are TRBV25-1 and TRBJ2-1, with D possibly being TRBD2 (6 bases). The CDR3 consists of 14 residues. Germline V gene lookup returns CDR1 MGHDK and CDR2 SYGVNS. Trimming stripped 1 base from V and 9 bases from J, with 13 bases between. CDR3 DNA: TGTGCCAGCAGTGAATGGAGGGGTGAGGGTGAGCAGTTCTTC. Residues: CASSEWRGEGEQFF.

The chain is built from TRBV7-2 and TRBJ1-1, with D possibly being TRBD1 (5 bases). Germline V gives CDR1 SGHTA, CDR2 FQGNSA. The CDR3 sequence is 14 residues long. Trimming took off 0 bases at V and 0 bases at J, with 5 bases between the two ends. The CDR3 spells CASSLARVNTEAFF. The CDR3 bases are TGTGCCAGCAGCTTAGCCAGGGTGAACACTGAAGCTTTCTTT.

V gene TRBV11-2 combines with J gene TRBJ2-1, with 7 bases matching TRBD1. There are 13 residues in the CDR3. Looked up from germline, CDR1 is SGHAT and CDR2 is FQNNGV. J lost 8 bases, V lost 7 bases, and 8 bases had no gene match. The CDR3 bases are TGTGCCAGCACCCAACCCGACAGGGATGAGCAGTTCTTC. This gives the protein CASTQPDRDEQFF.

Concerning this clone: A junction boundary mismatches the germline segment, possibly from a read error. V and J are TRBV7-7 and TRBJ2-5; maybe TRBD2 (6 bases). This CDR3 contains 13 residues. The germline CDR1 and CDR2 sequences are SSHAT and FNYEAQ (reference sequence). The CDR3 DNA follows: TGTGCTAGCAGCAGACGGGGGCAAGAGACCCAGTACTTC. Its protein is CASSRRGQETQYF.

This clone was recorded once. V and J are TRBV5-1 and TRBJ1-2; possible D gene TRBD1, 6 bases. The CDR3 is 16 residues long. Looked up from germline, CDR1 is SGHRS and CDR2 is YFSETQ. V gave up 1 base and J gave up 6 bases, with 19 bases separating them. The CDR3 DNA sequence: TGCGCCAGCAGCTTGTCACAGGGACAAGAAGATAATGGCTACACCTTC. It translates to CASSLSQGQEDNGYTF. The whole variable domain, filled in from reference TRBV5-1 and TRBJ1-2, reads KAGVTQTPRYLIKTRGQQVTLSCSPISGHRSVSWYQQTPGQGLQFLFEYFSETQRNKGNFPGRFSGRQFSNSRSEMNVSTLELGDSALYLCASSLSQGQEDNGYTFGSGTRLTVV.

The rearrangement joins TRBV19 to TRBJ1-2, with a weak D call TRBD1 (5 bases). The germline CDR1 and CDR2 sequences are LNHDA and SQIVND (reference sequence). Trimming took off 6 bases at V and 4 bases at J, with 15 bases between the two ends. This CDR3 contains 14 residues. Written as DNA, the CDR3 is TGTGCCAGTAGACGCCCGGGGGAGGCCTATGGCTACACCTTC. It yields the protein CASRRPGEAYGYTF.

This chain connects TRBV11-3 to TRBJ2-1; D uncertain. Germline CDR1 is SGHNT and CDR2 is YENEEA. Deletions cut 4 bases from V and 8 bases from J, with 9 bases between. The CDR3 covers 12 residues. The DNA of the CDR3 is TGTGCCAGCAGCTCAGGCAGCTATGAGCAGTTCTTC. Amino acids: CASSSGSYEQFF.

V usage is TRBV9 and J usage is TRBJ1-1, with TRBD1 matching over 7 bases. CDR1 and CDR2 (germline): SGDLS, YYNGEE. The CDR3 covers 14 residues. V was clipped by 4 bases and J by 6 bases; unmatched bases: 9. CDR3 residues: CASSTTGTEAEAFF. CDR3 nucleotide sequence: TGTGCCAGCAGCACCACCGGGACAGAAGCTGAAGCTTTCTTT.

The rearrangement uses TRBV19 and TRBJ2-1; 8 nucleotides line up with TRBD2. Per germline, CDR1 LNHDA and CDR2 SQIVND (reference sequence). V was clipped by 4 bases and J by 3 bases; unmatched bases: 5. This CDR3 has 15 amino acids. This chain's CDR3 is CASSTSGLLYNEQFF. DNA of the CDR3: TGTGCCAGTAGTACTAGCGGGCTACTCTACAATGAGCAGTTCTTC. Full variable domain (missing parts from reference TRBV19 and TRBJ2-1): DGGITQSPKYLFRKEGQNVTLSCEQNLNHDAMYWYRQDPGQGLRLIYYSQIVNDFQKGDIAEGYSVSREKKESFPLTVTSAQKNPTAFYLCASSTSGLLYNEQFFGPGTRLTVL.